The clone carrying this TCR beta chain was counted a single time. The same CDR3 also results from other DNA sequences found in this sample. The data stem from a study of blood T cell repertoires in COVID-19. Study context: From the United States, Italy and Spain came samples of acute and convalescent COVID-19. PBMCs, B-cell-depleted T cells, or T cells were the source of the cDNA or gDNA that made up the material.

Cohort allocation depended upon clinical history that participants reported. The CDR3 sequence is 13 residues long. The V segment lost 3 bases and the J segment 5 bases; nucleotides outside the gene matches: 1. Germline lookup yields CDR1 SGHTA and CDR2 FQGTGA. Sequencing used immunoSEQ multiplex PCR; TCRdb keeps in-frame clones, though not all of them. The sample comprises fewer than 400,000 clones, around 90% of which are singletons, and around a sixth rests with the top ten. J is TRBJ2-5 and V is TRBV7-3; TRBD1 matches at 9 bases. This receptor was taken from a woman in her twenties or thirties who had recovered from COVID-19. The sample taken for sequencing was PBMCs or T cells enriched from blood (not recorded which). This CDR3 reads CASSFGQGETQYF. CDR3 DNA: TGTGCCAGCAGCTTTGGACAGGGGGAGACCCAGTACTTC.